This T cell receptor (beta chain) was identified during a study of T cells in localized non-small cell lung cancer. Whole-study results and caveats: Sequencing, confined to only one tumor region, leaves heterogeneity possible. The study found T cell clonality highest in uninvolved adjacent lung, above tumor. Within adjacent lung there appeared a median around 57 of the top 100 tumor clones.

Assay: immunoSEQ multiplex PCR; the TCRdb copy retains only in-frame clones and omits some. Here the sample spans around 40,000 clones, approximately 86% being singletons. V lost 2 bases and J 8 bases, leaving 16 bases between the germline ends. This CDR3 comprises 15 residues. The germline CDR1 and CDR2 sequences are GTSNPN and SVGIG (reference sequence). With respect to this clone: The antigen is unknown.

This sequence originates from a woman between 18 and 55 years old with stage III lung adenocarcinoma. Sequencing was performed on peripheral blood, taken before any cancer treatment. V is TRBV30 and J is TRBJ1-6, with D tentatively TRBD1 (5 bases). CDR3 region: CAWSRQIGGDSPLHF. CDR3 coding DNA: TGTGCCTGGAGTAGGCAGATCGGAGGGGATTCACCCCTCCACTTT.